The 22 T cell receptor beta chains below come from one sample, sequenced in a study of shared clonotypes between healthy human individuals. TCRdb's table, derived via immunoSEQ multiplex PCR, lists solely in-frame clones and lacks some. This table has about 2.3 million clones, 80% to 95% appearing once. Specimen: naive CD4+ T cells from PBMCs. Subset meaning: CD45RA+ positively selected. These receptor sequences come from a man aged 18 to 29 in good health. Some clones in this sample may be carry-over from other donors' samples.

This clone was recorded only once. The rearrangement joins TRBV23-1 to TRBJ2-2; D possibly matches TRBD1 or TRBD2 (5 bases each). TRBV23-1 is identified as an open reading frame with a role that is uncertain. Trimming left V 0 bases short and J 6 bases short, with 14 bases between. The CDR3 spans 16 residues. The CDR3 DNA is TGCGCCAGCAGTCAATCGTCAGGGTTGCGGGCCGGGGAGCTGTTTTTT. Protein product: CASSQSSGLRAGELFF.

The rearrangement links TRBV5-5 to TRBJ2-7, with D unresolved. The CDR3 runs to 14 residues. V lost 0 bases and J lost 6, with 13 bases in between. Germline CDR1 and CDR2: SGHKS and YYEKEE (reference sequence). This chain's CDR3 is CASSLVQVRGEQYF. Written as DNA, the CDR3 is TGTGCCAGCAGCTTGGTGCAGGTTCGCGGCGAGCAGTACTTC.

This clone was seen a single time. The same CDR3 arises from other DNA sequences in this sample as well. The chain employs TRBV5-1 and TRBJ1-1; D might be TRBD1 (5 bases). Trimming stripped 3 bases from V and 1 base from J, with 7 bases between. Germline V gene lookup returns CDR1 SGHRS and CDR2 YFSETQ. The CDR3 has 13 residues. The CDR3 DNA is TGCGCCAGCAGCTATGACAGGAACACTGAAGCTTTCTTT. It encodes CASSYDRNTEAFF.

V gene TRBV7-9 combines with J gene TRBJ2-7, with 8 positions matching TRBD1. This CDR3 spans 14 amino acids. The ends lost 3 bases at V and 2 bases at J; junction bases unmatched: 3. Germline V CDR1 and CDR2: SEHNR, FQNEAQ (reference sequence). In DNA form, the CDR3 reads TGTGCCAGCAGCTTCCGGGACAGGACCTACGAGCAGTACTTC. This translates into CASSFRDRTYEQYF.

The chain carries TRBV7-3 and TRBJ2-5; no clear D. Trimming removed 3 bases from V and 5 bases from J, with 16 bases in between. Germline values: CDR1 SGHTA, CDR2 FQGTGA. The CDR3 contains 15 residues. This CDR3 reads CASSFVSGTWETQYF. The CDR3 DNA reads as TGTGCCAGCAGCTTTGTATCGGGCACCTGGGAGACCCAGTACTTC.

V gene TRBV7-2 combines with J gene TRBJ1-1; D remains ambiguous. V lost 1 base and J lost 2, with 11 bases in between. The CDR3 is 15 amino acids. Per the germline V gene, CDR1 is SGHTA and CDR2 is FQGNSA. CDR3 sequence reads: CASSLEQLLNTEAFF. CDR3 in DNA: TGTGCCAGCAGCTTAGAACAGCTCCTTAACACTGAAGCTTTCTTT.

This rearrangement joins TRBV28 to TRBJ2-7; TRBD2 might be the D (5 bases). The germline gives CDR1 MDHEN, CDR2 SYDVKM. CDR3 size: 16 residues. The V end lost 6 bases, the J end lost 0 bases, and 18 bases lay between the germline ends. The CDR3 sequence: CASSLGGPLISYEQYF. For the CDR3, the DNA is TGTGCCAGCAGCCTGGGCGGGCCATTGATCTCCTACGAGCAGTACTTC.

The genes are TRBV6-1 and TRBJ2-1; no clear D gene. Trimming removed 5 bases from V and 4 bases from J, with 12 bases in between. This CDR3 is built from 14 residues. The V gene's germline CDR1 is MNHNS and CDR2 SASEGT. The DNA for the CDR3 is TGTGCCAGCAGTTGGCCTACGACGTACAATGAGCAGTTCTTC. Translation gives CASSWPTTYNEQFF.

The chain recombines TRBV5-4 with TRBJ2-4; D unresolved. The CDR3 consists of 15 residues. Looked up from germline, CDR1 is SGHNT and CDR2 is YYREEE (reference sequence). V was shortened by 3 bases and J by 1 base, with 11 bases between the two germline ends. The CDR3 DNA reads as TGTGCCAGCAGCTCCGGAGAAAGGGCCAAAAACATTCAGTACTTC. This translates into CASSSGERAKNIQYF.

V usage is TRBV7-2 and J usage is TRBJ2-3; D might be TRBD1 (6 bases). V was shortened by 6 bases and J by 2 bases, with 15 bases between the two germline ends. Germline lookup yields CDR1 SGHTA and CDR2 FQGNSA. The length of the CDR3 is 15 residues. CDR3: CASSPPGQHTDTQYF. Written as DNA, the CDR3 is TGTGCCAGCAGTCCCCCTGGACAGCACACAGATACGCAGTATTTT.

V gene TRBV6-5 combines with J gene TRBJ2-2; TRBD2 agrees at 8 bases. There are 16 residues in the CDR3. The germline gives CDR1 MNHEY, CDR2 SVGAGI. Trimming removed 4 bases from V and 0 bases from J; junction bases left unmatched: 4. CDR3 DNA sequence: TGTGCCAGCAGTTTCCCTAGCGGGCCGAACACCGGGGAGCTGTTTTTT. Protein sequence: CASSFPSGPNTGELFF.

This rearrangement joins TRBV27 to TRBJ1-1, with no clear D. Trimming removed 10 bases from V and 7 bases from J, with 13 bases in between. The CDR3 runs 11 residues. Germline CDR1 MNHEY, CDR2 SMNVEV (reference sequence). CDR3 sequence: CATHWRGEAFF. For the CDR3, the DNA is TGTGCCACCCATTGGCGAGGTGAAGCTTTCTTT.

The chain uses TRBV12-5 and TRBJ1-2; 11 bases match TRBD1. In germline, CDR1 is LGHNT, CDR2 FRNRAP. J was trimmed by 9 bases and V by 5 bases; bases with no gene match: 5. CDR3 length equals 13 residues. The CDR3 protein is CASGAGTGGSYTF. The DNA for the CDR3 is TGTGCTAGTGGTGCCGGGACAGGGGGAAGCTACACCTTC.

This sequence joins TRBV19 and TRBJ2-6; TRBD2 agrees at 7 bases. Germline-derived CDR1 and CDR2 are LNHDA and SQIVND (reference sequence). V lost 5 bases and J lost 2; bases outside the gene matches: 6. This CDR3 is built from 16 residues. The CDR3 DNA reads TGTGCCAGTAGTCCCTGGGGGGGAACTGGGGCCAACGTCCTGACTTTC. Residues: CASSPWGGTGANVLTF.

J is TRBJ1-3 and V is TRBV7-9; perhaps TRBD1 as D (5 bases). The CDR3 covers 16 residues. The germline V and J ends were trimmed by 5 bases and 0 bases, with 14 bases remaining between them. Per the germline V gene, CDR1 is SEHNR and CDR2 is FQNEAQ (reference sequence). CDR3 loop: CASSARLTDSGNTIYF. CDR3 DNA: TGTGCCAGCAGCGCCCGCCTGACAGACTCTGGAAACACCATATATTTT.

This chain joins TRBV5-4 and TRBJ2-2, with a weak D call TRBD2 (6 bases). Trimming stripped 2 bases from V and 4 bases from J, with 9 bases between. The V gene's germline CDR1 is SGHNT and CDR2 YYREEE (reference sequence). The CDR3 length is 14 residues. CDR3 residues: CASSLRDFTGELFF. In nucleotides, the CDR3 is TGTGCCAGCAGCTTACGGGACTTCACCGGGGAGCTGTTTTTT.

CDR3 amino acids: CASTPTGAYYGYTF. CDR3 DNA: TGTGCCAGCACCCCCACAGGGGCATACTATGGCTACACCTTC. The J gene is TRBJ1-2, the V gene TRBV11-3, with 7 bases aligning to TRBD1. After removal of 7 bases from V and 3 bases from J, the junction contained 8 bases not matched to a gene. This CDR3 spans 14 amino acids. Per the germline V gene, CDR1 is SGHNT and CDR2 is YENEEA.

About this clone itself: At one end the junction does not follow the germline gene, possibly because of a read error. The J gene is TRBJ2-3, the V gene TRBV10-3, with D unresolved. The germline V gene encodes CDR1 ENHRY and CDR2 SYGVKD. The CDR3 spans 11 residues. CDR3 sequence reads: CAISGGDTQCF. The CDR3 DNA reads as TGTGCCATCAGTGGTGGGGATACGCAGTGTTTT.

J is TRBJ1-1 and V is TRBV9, with a possible D match to TRBD1 (6 bases). Germline V gene sequence: CDR1 SGDLS, CDR2 YYNGEE. The CDR3 extends over 13 amino acids. The V end was cut by 2 bases, the J end by 3 bases, with 8 bases between. This CDR3 reads CASSVRTDTEAFF. The CDR3 DNA reads as TGTGCCAGCAGCGTTAGGACAGACACTGAAGCTTTCTTT.

The rearrangement links TRBV5-4 to TRBJ2-1; D is unclear. V was pared by 2 bases and J by 0 bases, with 6 bases between. From germline, CDR1 is SGHNT and CDR2 YYREEE (reference sequence). The CDR3 consists of 14 residues. The CDR3 coding sequence is TGTGCCAGCAGCTTCCCTAGCTCCTACAATGAGCAGTTCTTC. It translates to CASSFPSSYNEQFF.

The rearrangement uses TRBV6-6 and TRBJ2-1, with D unresolved. The germline CDR1 and CDR2 sequences are MNHNY and SVGAGI (reference sequence). This CDR3 contains 16 residues. V lost 3 bases to trimming and J lost 0 bases, with 12 bases between them. The CDR3 DNA reads TGTGCCAGCAGTTATCCCAGCAGGAGCTCCTACAATGAGCAGTTCTTC. It encodes CASSYPSRSSYNEQFF.

The chain carries TRBV7-9 and TRBJ2-7, with TRBD1 matching over 9 bases. V lost 6 bases and J lost 6; bases outside the gene matches: 9. CDR3 length equals 14 residues. CDR1 and CDR2 from the germline V gene are SEHNR and FQNEAQ (reference sequence). The CDR3 sequence: CASSYRDRVSEQYF. CDR3 nucleotide sequence: TGTGCCAGCAGTTACCGGGACAGGGTCTCCGAGCAGTACTTC.